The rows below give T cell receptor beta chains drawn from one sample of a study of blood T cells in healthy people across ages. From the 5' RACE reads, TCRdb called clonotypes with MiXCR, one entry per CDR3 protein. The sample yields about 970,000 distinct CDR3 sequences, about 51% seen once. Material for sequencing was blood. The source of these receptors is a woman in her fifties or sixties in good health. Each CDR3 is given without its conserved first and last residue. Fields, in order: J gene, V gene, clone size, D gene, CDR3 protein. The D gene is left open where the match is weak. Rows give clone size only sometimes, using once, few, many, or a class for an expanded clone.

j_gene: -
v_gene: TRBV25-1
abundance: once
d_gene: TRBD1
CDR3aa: ASSERGTGRYNEQY

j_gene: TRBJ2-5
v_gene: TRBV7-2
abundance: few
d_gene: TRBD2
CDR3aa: ASSFQGGETQY

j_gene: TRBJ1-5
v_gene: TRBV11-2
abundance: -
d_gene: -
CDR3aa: ASSLNPTGGQPQH

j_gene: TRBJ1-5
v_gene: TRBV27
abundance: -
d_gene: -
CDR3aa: ASTSGRGAGPQH

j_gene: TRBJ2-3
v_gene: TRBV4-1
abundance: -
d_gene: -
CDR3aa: ASRADTQY

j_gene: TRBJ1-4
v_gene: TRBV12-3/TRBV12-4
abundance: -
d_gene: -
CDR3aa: ASSDHRDNEKLF

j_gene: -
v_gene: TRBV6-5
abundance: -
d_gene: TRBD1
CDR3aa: ASSYPNRGEQF

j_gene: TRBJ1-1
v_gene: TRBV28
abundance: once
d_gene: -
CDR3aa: ASSLIPLGEAF

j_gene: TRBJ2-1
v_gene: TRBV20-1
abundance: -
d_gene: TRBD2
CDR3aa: SARAPSGRLNEQF

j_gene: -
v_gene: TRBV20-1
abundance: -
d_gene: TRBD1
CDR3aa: SARDFGQGLYEQY

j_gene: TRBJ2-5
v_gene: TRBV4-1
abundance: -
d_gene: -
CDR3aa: ASSPRGGYQETQY

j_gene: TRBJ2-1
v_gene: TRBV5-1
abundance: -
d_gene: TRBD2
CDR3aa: ASSTGLETSFEQF

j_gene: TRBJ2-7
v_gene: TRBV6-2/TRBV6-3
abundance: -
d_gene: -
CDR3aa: ASSFGGLNEQY

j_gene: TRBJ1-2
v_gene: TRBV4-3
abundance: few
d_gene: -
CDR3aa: ASSLESGYGYT

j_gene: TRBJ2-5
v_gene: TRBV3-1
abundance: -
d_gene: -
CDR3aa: ASGRVVGLQETQY

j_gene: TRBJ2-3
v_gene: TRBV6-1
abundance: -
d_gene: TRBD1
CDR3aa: ASARDRGRDTQY

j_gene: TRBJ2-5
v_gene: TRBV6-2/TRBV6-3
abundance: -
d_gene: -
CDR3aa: ASSPTRQETQY

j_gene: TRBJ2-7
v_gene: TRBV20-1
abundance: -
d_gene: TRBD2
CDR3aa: SARKSGRDYEQY

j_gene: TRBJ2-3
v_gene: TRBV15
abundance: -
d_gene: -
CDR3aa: ATTLVAVGSTDTQY

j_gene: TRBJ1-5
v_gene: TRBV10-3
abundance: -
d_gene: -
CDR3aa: ATWSATDSNQPQH

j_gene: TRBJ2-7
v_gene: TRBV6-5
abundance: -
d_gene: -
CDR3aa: ASSSQTGIGGEQY

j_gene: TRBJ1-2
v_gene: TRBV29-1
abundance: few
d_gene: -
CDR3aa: SVEKGLSLGYT

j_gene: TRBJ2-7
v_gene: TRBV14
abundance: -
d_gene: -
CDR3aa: ASSEGLGIYEQY

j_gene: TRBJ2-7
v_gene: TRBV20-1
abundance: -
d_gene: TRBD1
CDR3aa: SARDLYRGSEEQY

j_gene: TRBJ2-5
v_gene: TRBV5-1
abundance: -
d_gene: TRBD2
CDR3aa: ASIEKAGGTGEQY

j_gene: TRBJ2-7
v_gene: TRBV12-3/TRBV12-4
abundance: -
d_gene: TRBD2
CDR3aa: ASSPWSGTTYEQY

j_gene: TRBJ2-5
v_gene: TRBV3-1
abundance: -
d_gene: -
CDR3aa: ASSQDQAEETQY

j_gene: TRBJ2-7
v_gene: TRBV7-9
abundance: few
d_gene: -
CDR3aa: ASSLNRDRPWFFYEQY

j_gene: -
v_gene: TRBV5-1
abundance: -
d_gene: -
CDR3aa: ASSLDAPEETQY

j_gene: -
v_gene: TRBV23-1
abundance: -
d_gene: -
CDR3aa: ASSQSKVGGRAYEQY

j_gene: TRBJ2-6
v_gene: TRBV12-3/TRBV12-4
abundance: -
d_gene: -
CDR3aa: ASSLAWGSGANVLT

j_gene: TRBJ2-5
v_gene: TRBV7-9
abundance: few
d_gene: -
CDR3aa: ASSPTSIHQETQY